This T cell receptor (beta chain) was identified during a study of shared clonotypes between healthy human individuals. Findings and limits, study-wide: Among donors, the sharing of clonotypes was expected to be influenced by sequencing depth.

The repertoire was sequenced with immunoSEQ multiplex PCR; TCRdb's copy has only in-frame clones and lacks some. The sample has about 690,000 clones, 90% seen once. Comments on this clone: Its specificity is unknown.

Trimming left V 1 base short and J 3 bases short, with 13 bases between. CDR1 is SEHNR and CDR2 is FQNEAQ in the germline V gene (reference sequence). The CDR3 totals 16 residues. The rearrangement uses TRBV7-9 and TRBJ2-1; TRBD1 might be the D (5 bases). Sequenced: memory CD8+ T cells from PBMCs. Subset denoted: CD45RO+ cells pooled with CCR7-negative TemRA cells. The receptor's source is a young man in good health. Some clones in this sample may be carry-over from other donors' samples. In DNA, the CDR3 is TGTGCCAGCAGCTTAGGCAGGGTCGCTCTCTACAATGAGCAGTTCTTC. Translating gives CASSLGRVALYNEQFF.